A selection of T cell receptor beta chains follows, all from one sample in a study of blood T cell repertoires in COVID-19. Clones were read by immunoSEQ multiplex PCR, and TCRdb kept only the in-frame ones, dropping some. Seen here are about 50,000 clones, over 75% observed once, and the top ten hold over 5.5%. Sequences were obtained from peripheral blood. The origin of the receptors is a man between 45 and 60 years old with active COVID-19. The CDR3 runs from the conserved cysteine through the conserved F or W. Fields, in order: V gene, CDR3 protein.

TRBV30,CAWSDPKKGWRATNEKLFF
TRBV5-1,CASRSNSGTGAPYGTGELFF
TRBV5-1,CASSGDGGYEQYF
TRBV7-9,CASSLRGARDSAFYGYTF
TRBV3-1/TRBV3-2,CASSQGRLAAQETQYF
TRBV7-2,CASSLWGLVVSSTEAFF
TRBV7-8,CASSLGLGRRSGNTIYF
TRBV5-1,CASSFLGENTEAFF
TRBV10-3,CAISTGLAGVNEQFF
TRBV7-2,CASSLSGETQYF
TRBV11-2,CASSPGQGRWSSNTEAFF
TRBV6-5,CASSRRDRLYEQYF
TRBV27,CASKQTGSSYEQYF
TRBV7-2,CASSFGTGHYGYTF
TRBV3-1/TRBV3-2,CASSQRDRAHQETQYF
TRBV18,CASSPPGTGAESDGYTF
TRBV3-1/TRBV3-2,CASSQASSGTYEQYF
TRBV11-2,CASSLVRGQGAQYF
TRBV5-6,CASSLAPGQGYEQYF
TRBV4-3,CASSYRTGNEQFF
TRBV5-8,CASSLSDREGEKLFF
TRBV5-1,CASSRDSMNTEAFF
TRBV5-4,CASSLARRSDTQYF
TRBV12-3/TRBV12-4,CASSLGLAKYF
TRBV5-1,CASSPPRLAYEQYF
TRBV5-4,CASSFDGGVYGYTF
TRBV5-6,CASSLAGGTDTQYF
TRBV10-3,CAISGGENTEAFF
TRBV7-2,CASSLGPSGDTQYF
TRBV10-3,CAIHFRVDSPEAFF
TRBV7-2,CASSFGLAANNEQFF
TRBV28,CASRTDGAGFDEKLFF
TRBV5-1,CASSPQGGGTDTQYF